The 27 T cell receptor beta chains given below trace back to one sample, sequenced in a study of neurological immune-mediated disorders. TCRdb reprocessed the 5' RACE reads via MiXCR and lists one record per CDR3 protein. The sample consists of 65,000 to 80,000 distinct CDR3 sequences, about 5% of them appearing once. Sequenced: PBMCs. The receptors stem from a woman aged 70-85 years with multiple sclerosis.

There are many counts of this clonotype. The chain uses TRBV10-3 and TRBJ2-1, with 10 bases matching TRBD2. J gave up 7 bases and V 3 bases, and 6 bases lay outside the gene matches. In germline, CDR1 is ENHRY, CDR2 SYGVKD. CDR3 length equals 15 residues. As DNA, the CDR3 is TGTGCCATCAGTGATGGGCTAGCGGGAGTGAATGAGCAGTTCTTC. Amino acid sequence: CAISDGLAGVNEQFF.

This clonotype was detected many times. The V and J genes are TRBV12-3 or TRBV12-4 and TRBJ1-2, with D uncertain. Trimming left V 7 bases short and J 4 bases short, with 10 bases between. This CDR3 spans 12 amino acids. The CDR3 reads CASMAVAYGYTF. The CDR3 DNA reads as TGTGCCAGCATGGCGGTAGCCTATGGCTACACCTTC.

This clonotype appeared many times. V is TRBV20-1 and J is TRBJ2-7, with 8 bases identical to TRBD1. This CDR3 spans 15 amino acids. J was trimmed by 5 bases and V by 0 bases; bases with no gene match: 9. Germline V gene sequence: CDR1 DFQATT, CDR2 SNEGSKA (reference sequence). CDR3 DNA: TGCAGTGCTAGAGATGGGGACAGGACCCTCGACGAGCAGTACTTC. It specifies CSARDGDRTLDEQYF.

This clonotype was picked up a small number of times. The gene calls are TRBV6-2 or TRBV6-3 and TRBJ1-1; TRBD1 matches at 7 bases. Germline values: CDR1 MNHEY, CDR2 SVGEGT. V gave up 5 bases and J gave up 6 bases; unmatched junction bases: 12. The CDR3 loop spans 15 amino acids. The CDR3 reads CASSIGGSRVAEAFF. As DNA, the CDR3 is TGTGCCAGCAGTATAGGGGGCAGTCGCGTGGCTGAAGCTTTCTTT.

This clonotype was observed many times. The chain links TRBV12-3 or TRBV12-4 to TRBJ2-2; tentative D call: TRBD1 (6 bases). The CDR3 spans 16 residues. V was shortened by 2 bases and J by 0 bases, with 10 bases between the two germline ends. DNA of the CDR3: TGTGCCAGCAGTTTATGGGGACACCCGAACACCGGGGAGCTGTTTTTT. Its translation: CASSLWGHPNTGELFF.

This clonotype was observed many times. The rearrangement joins TRBV5-1 to TRBJ2-2, with D possibly being TRBD2 (5 bases). The CDR3 runs 16 residues. Germline V gene data show CDR1 as SGHRS and CDR2 as YFSETQ. Deletions cut 4 bases from V and 4 bases from J, with 17 bases between. CDR3 DNA sequence: TGCGCCAGCAGCCCCCTAGGGAGCGCCGGCACCGGGGAGCTGTTTTTT. Amino acid sequence: CASSPLGSAGTGELFF. The entire variable domain, with the rest obtained from reference TRBV5-1 and TRBJ2-2, is as follows: KAGVTQTPRYLIKTRGQQVTLSCSPISGHRSVSWYQQTPGQGLQFLFEYFSETQRNKGNFPGRFSGRQFSNSRSEMNVSTLELGDSALYLCASSPLGSAGTGELFFGEGSRLTVL.

This clonotype was observed at least ten times. This chain links TRBV7-9 with TRBJ2-2; 7 bases agree with TRBD2. The CDR3 is 14 amino acids. Germline V gene lookup returns CDR1 SEHNR and CDR2 FQNEAQ (reference sequence). Trimming cost V 0 bases and J 7 bases; bases outside gene matches: 2. CDR3 protein: CASSLAAGVGELFF. The CDR3 DNA follows: TGTGCCAGCAGCTTAGCCGCGGGAGTCGGGGAGCTGTTTTTT.

The table lists this clonotype with many counts. The gene calls are TRBV10-2 and TRBJ2-7; D might be TRBD1 or TRBD2, each matching 5 bases. CDR3 length equals 13 residues. CDR1 WSHSY and CDR2 SAAADI come from the germline V gene. V was clipped by 3 bases and J by 6 bases, with 12 bases between them. CDR3 in DNA: TGCGCCAGCAGTGAAGCCACGAGGGGCGAGCAGTACTTC. Its translation: CASSEATRGEQYF.

This clonotype was seen many times. This chain connects TRBV12-3 or TRBV12-4 to TRBJ1-4; D unresolved. CDR3 length: 14 residues. Trimming took 6 bases from V and 7 from J, leaving 15 bases between them. As DNA, the CDR3 is TGTGCCAGCAGCCCCGAGAGGGTGAGTGAAAAACTGTTTTTT. It yields the protein CASSPERVSEKLFF.

This clonotype was recorded at least ten times. CDR3 amino acids: CSARPQGASGSNDEQYF. The CDR3 nucleotides are TGCAGTGCTAGACCACAGGGGGCTAGCGGGAGTAACGACGAGCAGTACTTC. J is TRBJ2-7 and V is TRBV20-1, with D maybe TRBD2 (10 bases). Germline CDR1 is DFQATT and CDR2 is SNEGSKA (reference sequence). The CDR3 is 17 residues long. The V end lost 2 bases, the J end lost 5 bases, and 25 bases lay between the germline ends.

This clonotype was observed at least ten times. The chain has TRBV20-1 and TRBJ2-7; possibly TRBD2 for D (6 bases). V was shortened by 6 bases and J by 3 bases, with 21 bases between the two germline ends. The CDR3 covers 15 residues. The germline V gene encodes CDR1 DFQATT and CDR2 SNEGSKA (reference sequence). CDR3 nucleotide sequence: TGCAGTGCAAACACCGACCGGGACTCGGGCTACGAGCAGTACTTC. This codes for CSANTDRDSGYEQYF.

Many counts were recorded for this clonotype. CDR3 DNA: TGCGCCAGCAGCGTGCAACCTCAAGAGACCCAGTACTTC. It is translated as CASSVQPQETQYF. The chain couples TRBV5-1 to TRBJ2-5; no reliable D call. Trimming left V 4 bases short and J 2 bases short, with 9 bases between. The CDR3 loop spans 13 amino acids. Germline V gene data show CDR1 as SGHRS and CDR2 as YFSETQ.

The table lists this clonotype with many counts. V gene TRBV12-3 or TRBV12-4 combines with J gene TRBJ1-2; 8 bases map to TRBD1. The CDR3 runs to 15 residues. V gave up 2 bases and J gave up 8 bases; unmatched junction bases: 10. CDR3 nucleotide sequence: TGTGCCAGCAGTTTAAGGTTCAGGGGGCTGGAAGGCTACACCTTC. Translation: CASSLRFRGLEGYTF.

This clonotype was counted ten times or more. The V and J genes are TRBV6-2 or TRBV6-3 and TRBJ2-7, with TRBD1 matching 8 bases. Per germline, CDR1 MNHEY and CDR2 SVGEGT. After removal of 3 bases from V and 4 bases from J, the junction contained 20 bases not matched to a gene. The CDR3 has 19 amino acids. CDR3 sequence: CASSYNPYPPGQAIYEQYF. The CDR3 region has the DNA TGTGCCAGCAGTTATAACCCGTACCCACCGGGACAGGCGATTTACGAGCAGTACTTC.

This clonotype came up many times. This chain links TRBV6-5 with TRBJ2-7; no clear D. With 0 bases removed from V and 3 bases from J, the gap between germline ends came to 15 bases. The V gene's germline CDR1 is MNHEY and CDR2 SVGAGI. The CDR3 is 16 amino acids. The CDR3 loop is CASSYSPATSNYEQYF. The CDR3 DNA follows: TGTGCCAGCAGTTACTCGCCAGCCACTTCTAACTACGAGCAGTACTTC.

The chain carries TRBV20-1 and TRBJ2-3, with TRBD2 as a possible D gene (5 bases). The CDR3 consists of 14 residues. V was pared by 3 bases and J by 3 bases, with 13 bases between. From germline, CDR1 is DFQATT and CDR2 SNEGSKA (reference sequence). CDR3 DNA sequence: TGCAGTGCTAGGAGGGAAGGCTGGACAGATACGCAGTATTTT. Amino acid sequence: CSARREGWTDTQYF.

This clonotype has ten or more counts. The chain employs TRBV7-9 and TRBJ2-1; TRBD1 might be the D (5 bases). The germline V and J ends were trimmed by 4 bases and 0 bases, with 16 bases remaining between them. Germline CDR1 reads SEHNR; CDR2 reads FQNEAQ (reference sequence). The CDR3 covers 17 residues. Here the CDR3 reads CASSYLGVVPSYNEQFF. The DNA of the CDR3 is TGTGCCAGCAGCTACCTAGGGGTGGTTCCCTCCTACAATGAGCAGTTCTTC.

This clonotype was counted ten times or more. The genes are TRBV12-3 or TRBV12-4 and TRBJ1-2; D is possibly TRBD1 (5 bases). CDR3 length: 15 amino acids. Deletions cut 1 base from V and 4 bases from J, with 13 bases between. CDR3 amino acids: CASSLGARGGYGYTF. The CDR3, as DNA: TGTGCCAGCAGTTTAGGTGCCCGGGGGGGCTATGGCTACACCTTC.

This clonotype was seen a handful of times. The chain couples TRBV5-1 to TRBJ1-3; D not resolved. CDR1 and CDR2 (germline): SGHRS, YFSETQ. Trimming shortened V by 0 bases and J by 6 bases, and 10 bases separated the two germline ends. The CDR3 sequence is 14 residues long. CDR3 DNA sequence: TGCGCCAGCAGCTTGGTAGGCGGCGAAAACACCATATATTTT. Residues: CASSLVGGENTIYF.

The chain links TRBV5-5 to TRBJ2-7, with D perhaps matching TRBD2 (5 bases). Germline V gene data show CDR1 as SGHKS and CDR2 as YYEKEE (reference sequence). The CDR3 is 14 amino acids. V was cut by 2 bases and J by 3 bases, with 12 bases left in between. In DNA form, the CDR3 reads TGTGCCAGCAGCTTCCGGGATTACGACTACGAGCAGTACTTC. Translated: CASSFRDYDYEQYF.

This clonotype appeared many times. The rearrangement uses TRBV4-2 and TRBJ2-7, with D perhaps being TRBD1 or TRBD2 (6 bases each). The germline V gene encodes CDR1 LGHNA and CDR2 YNFKEQ. Trimming left V 0 bases short and J 3 bases short, with 18 bases between. The CDR3 totals 17 residues. The CDR3 sequence: CASSQDGAGGLNYEQYF. The CDR3 nucleotides are TGTGCCAGCAGCCAAGATGGGGCCGGGGGCCTCAACTACGAGCAGTACTTC.

This clonotype was seen at least ten times. This chain's CDR3 is CASSYSGGTEAFF. The CDR3, as DNA: TGTGCCAGCAGTTACTCGGGAGGGACTGAAGCTTTCTTT. This sequence joins TRBV6-5 and TRBJ1-1; D not certain. The germline V and J ends were trimmed by 0 bases and 5 bases, with 7 bases remaining between them. The CDR3 has 13 residues. Germline lookup yields CDR1 MNHEY and CDR2 SVGAGI.

This clonotype was recorded at least ten times. The chain employs TRBV7-9 and TRBJ2-7; 12 bases map to TRBD2. The germline gives CDR1 SEHNR, CDR2 FQNEAQ (reference sequence). V gave up 5 bases and J gave up 2 bases; unmatched junction bases: 7. CDR3 length: 16 residues. The CDR3 region has the DNA TGTGCCAGCAGCACAGGGGCTAGCGGGAGGGCCTACGAGCAGTACTTC. Translated, it gives CASSTGASGRAYEQYF.

This clonotype was recorded at least ten times. The chain combines TRBV4-3 with TRBJ2-3; no reliable D call. The CDR3 sequence is 13 residues long. Germline V lookup: CDR1 LGHNA, CDR2 YSLEER. Trimming shortened V by 0 bases and J by 4 bases, and 5 bases separated the two germline ends. The CDR3 region has the DNA TGCGCCAGCAGCCAAGAGCTGGCAGATACGCAGTATTTT. Amino acids: CASSQELADTQYF.

This clonotype was found a few times. One junction end disagrees with the germline gene, perhaps due to a read error. V usage is TRBV6-6 and J usage is TRBJ2-1, with 8 bases lining up with TRBD2. This CDR3 comprises 14 residues. The germline V gene has CDR1 MNHNY and CDR2 SVGAGI (reference sequence). The CDR3 nucleotides read TGTGCCAGCCGCTTACTAGCGGTCTACAATGAGCAGTTTTTC. It codes for CASRLLAVYNEQFF.

This clonotype was picked up many times. This chain links TRBV7-6 with TRBJ2-3, with D hard to call. The CDR3 spans 12 residues. CDR1 and CDR2 from the germline V gene are SGHVS and FNYEAQ. V was cut by 2 bases and J by 5 bases, with 5 bases left in between. This CDR3 is CASSLFQDTQYF. DNA of the CDR3: TGTGCCAGCAGCTTATTTCAAGATACGCAGTATTTT.

The chain couples TRBV5-5 to TRBJ2-7, with D perhaps assigned TRBD1 or TRBD2 (5 bases each). This CDR3 contains 15 residues. V lost 4 bases and J lost 2, with 16 bases in between. Germline V gives CDR1 SGHKS, CDR2 YYEKEE (reference sequence). CDR3 amino acids: CASSIRDESPYEQYF. CDR3 DNA sequence: TGTGCCAGCAGCATCCGGGACGAAAGCCCCTACGAGCAGTACTTC.